This T cell receptor beta chain was captured by sequencing in a study of blood T cell repertoires in COVID-19. Participant-given clinical history determined each cohort assignment. Methods used by the authors: How many nucleated cells were present was estimated from reference gene primer amplification. Libraries were prepared by immunoSEQ multiplex PCR; TCRdb keeps only in-frame clonotypes and omits some of them. Clone size and V and J calls were adopted from that table, with D and trimming inferred from the DNA. The data show over 200,000 clones, 87% seen once. The sequence came from a man between 18 and 29 years old with acute COVID-19. The source material was PBMCs or T cells enriched from blood (not recorded which).

The CDR3 loop is CASSFRDLNEQFF. As DNA, the CDR3 is TGTGCCAGCAGTTTCCGTGACTTGAATGAGCAGTTCTTC. The rearrangement joins TRBV27 to TRBJ2-1; no definite D call. Trimming removed 3 bases at V and 7 bases at J, with 10 bases between. Germline CDR1 reads MNHEY; CDR2 reads SMNVEV (reference sequence). The length of the CDR3 is 13 residues.